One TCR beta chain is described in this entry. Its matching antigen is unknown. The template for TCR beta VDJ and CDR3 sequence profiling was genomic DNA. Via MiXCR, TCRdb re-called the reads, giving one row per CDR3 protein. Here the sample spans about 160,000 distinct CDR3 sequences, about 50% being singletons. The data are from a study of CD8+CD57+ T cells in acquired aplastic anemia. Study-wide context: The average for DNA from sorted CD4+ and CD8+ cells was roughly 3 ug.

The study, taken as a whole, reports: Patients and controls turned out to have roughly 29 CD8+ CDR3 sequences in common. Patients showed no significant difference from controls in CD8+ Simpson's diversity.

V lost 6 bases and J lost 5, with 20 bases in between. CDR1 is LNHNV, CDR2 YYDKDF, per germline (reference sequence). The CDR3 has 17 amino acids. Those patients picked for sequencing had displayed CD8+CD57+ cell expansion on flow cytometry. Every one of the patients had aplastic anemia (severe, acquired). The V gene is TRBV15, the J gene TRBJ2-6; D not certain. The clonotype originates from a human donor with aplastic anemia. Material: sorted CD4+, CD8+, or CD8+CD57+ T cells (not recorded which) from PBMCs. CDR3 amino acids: CATSPPAESWRANVLTF. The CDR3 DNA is TGTGCCACCAGTCCCCCTGCGGAGTCCTGGCGGGCCAACGTCCTGACTTTC.